Each of the 24 T cell receptor beta chains below was sequenced from the same sample in a study of radiation and T cells in renal cell carcinoma. Repertoires were generated with immunoSEQ multiplex PCR, while TCRdb's copy carries only in-frame clones and drops some. The sample yields 110,000 to 150,000 clones, about 88% seen once. As for time point: baseline pretreatment blood. Treatment given: 15 Gy SBRT to primary tumor, nephrectomy 4 weeks later. The material sequenced was blood, taken from a patient whose treatment included radiotherapy and nephrectomy. Source of these receptors: a woman in her fifties or sixties with renal cell carcinoma.

V gene TRBV7-2 combines with J gene TRBJ2-3; 7 bases match TRBD2. CDR3 length: 15 amino acids. Germline V gene data show CDR1 as SGHTA and CDR2 as FQGNSA. V lost 5 bases to trimming and J lost 6 bases; unmatched junction nucleotides: 11. This CDR3 is CASSPQAGRMDTQYF. The CDR3 nucleotides are TGTGCCAGCAGCCCCCAAGCGGGGAGAATGGATACGCAGTATTTT.

CDR3 DNA: TGTGCCAGTAGGGCAGGGAGGGCCCTCCACTTT. This encodes CASRAGRALHF. J is TRBJ1-6 and V is TRBV6-6, with D maybe TRBD1 (5 bases). Trimming removed 9 bases from V and 14 bases from J, with 14 bases in between. CDR1 is MNHNY and CDR2 is SVGAGI in the germline V gene (reference sequence). The CDR3 sequence is 11 residues long.

The chain uses TRBV7-8 and TRBJ2-3; 9 positions match TRBD2. The CDR3 is made up of 16 amino acids. The V gene end was trimmed by 5 bases and the J gene end by 0 bases; junction bases not matched to a gene: 6. Looked up from germline, CDR1 is SGHVS and CDR2 is FQNEAQ. The CDR3 DNA reads TGTGCCAGCAGCATTTTAGCGGGGGTGAGCACAGATACGCAGTATTTT. It specifies CASSILAGVSTDTQYF.

The chain recombines TRBV20-1 with TRBJ2-7, with D unclear. Germline V gene sequence: CDR1 DFQATT, CDR2 SNEGSKA (reference sequence). The V end was cut by 0 bases, the J end by 3 bases, with 3 bases between. CDR3 length: 11 amino acids. The CDR3 bases are TGCAGTGCTAGAGATGGCTACGAGCAGTACTTC. Translating gives CSARDGYEQYF.

The chain uses TRBV14 and TRBJ1-1, with D possibly being TRBD1 (5 bases). Germline lookup yields CDR1 SGHDN and CDR2 FVKESK. The V end lost 0 bases, the J end lost 6 bases, and 20 bases lay between the germline ends. CDR3 length: 17 amino acids. The CDR3 nucleotides read TGTGCCAGCAGCCAAGATAGGTCTGGACGGGGGATACCTGAAGCTTTCTTT. It encodes CASSQDRSGRGIPEAFF.

V and J are TRBV6-5 and TRBJ2-1; D may correspond to TRBD1 or TRBD2 (5 bases each). V shed 5 bases and J shed 4 bases, with 12 bases lying between them. Germline loops: CDR1 MNHEY, CDR2 SVGAGI. The CDR3 contains 14 residues. DNA for the CDR3: TGTGCCAGCAGTCCCGACAGAGGGTACAATGAGCAGTTCTTC. This sequence encodes CASSPDRGYNEQFF.

The chain uses TRBV5-1 and TRBJ1-4; D possibly corresponds to TRBD1 (5 bases). The V and J ends lost 1 base and 3 bases respectively, with 10 bases between them. There are 15 residues in the CDR3. Germline lookup yields CDR1 SGHRS and CDR2 YFSETQ. CDR3 sequence (DNA): TGCGCCAGCAGCTTGCACAGACAGCCTAATGAAAAACTGTTTTTT. Translation: CASSLHRQPNEKLFF.

The V gene is TRBV4-1, the J gene TRBJ2-3, with 7 bases matching TRBD2. Per germline, CDR1 MGHRA and CDR2 YSYEKL. J was trimmed by 1 base and V by 5 bases; bases with no gene match: 3. CDR3 length equals 14 residues. The CDR3 sequence is CASSSRGGTDTQYF. CDR3 coding DNA: TGCGCCAGCAGCTCCCGGGGGGGCACAGATACGCAGTATTTT.

The chain has TRBV5-5 and TRBJ2-5; 13 nucleotides match TRBD2. J was trimmed by 2 bases and V by 3 bases; bases with no gene match: 1. This CDR3 is built from 15 residues. From germline, CDR1 is SGHKS and CDR2 YYEKEE (reference sequence). DNA of the CDR3: TGTGCCAGCAGCTGGGGACTAGCGGGGCAAGAGACCCAGTACTTC. This sequence encodes CASSWGLAGQETQYF.

CDR3 sequence: CASSGHLGAGYYEQFF. The CDR3 DNA sequence: TGTGCCAGCAGTGGACATCTGGGGGCCGGTTATTATGAGCAGTTCTTC. The V gene is TRBV25-1, the J gene TRBJ2-1; D possibly corresponds to TRBD1 (6 bases). Trimming pared 4 bases from V and 8 bases from J, leaving 21 bases between. The CDR3 has 16 amino acids. Germline lookup yields CDR1 MGHDK and CDR2 SYGVNS.

This clone occurred once. This CDR3 is CASSQDSGTGDEKLFF. CDR3 DNA sequence: TGTGCCAGCTCACAGGATTCCGGGACAGGGGACGAAAAACTGTTTTTT. V and J are TRBV18 and TRBJ1-4; TRBD1 agrees at 10 bases. The CDR3 runs to 16 residues. Germline values: CDR1 KGHSH, CDR2 LQKENI. V shed 4 bases and J 8 bases; nucleotides not matched to a gene: 10.

The chain recombines TRBV5-1 with TRBJ2-3; no clear D gene. The CDR3 contains 15 residues. Germline CDR1 is SGHRS and CDR2 is YFSETQ. V was trimmed by 0 bases and J by 4 bases, leaving 12 bases between them. In DNA form, the CDR3 reads TGCGCCAGCAGCTTGGTAGGGCAACTGCCAGATACGCAGTATTTT. Translation gives CASSLVGQLPDTQYF.

The V call is TRBV9, the J call TRBJ1-6; possible D gene TRBD1, 6 bases. Looked up from germline, CDR1 is SGDLS and CDR2 is YYNGEE. The CDR3 loop spans 15 amino acids. V was shortened by 4 bases and J by 9 bases, with 17 bases between the two germline ends. For the CDR3, the DNA is TGTGCCAGCAGCCCGGGACATCTCACCGGTTCACCCCTCCACTTT. This codes for CASSPGHLTGSPLHF.

This chain connects TRBV19 to TRBJ1-1; no definite D call. The CDR3 is 14 residues long. Germline CDR1 LNHDA, CDR2 SQIVND (reference sequence). V gave up 5 bases and J gave up 5 bases, with 15 bases separating them. The CDR3 is CASSPWSVRTEAFF. The CDR3 DNA sequence: TGTGCCAGTAGTCCATGGTCAGTCAGGACTGAAGCTTTCTTT.

This clone was seen a single time. The chain uses TRBV6-5 and TRBJ2-3; D perhaps matches TRBD1 (6 bases). The CDR3 length is 15 residues. V was pared by 6 bases and J by 6 bases, with 19 bases between. The V gene's germline CDR1 is MNHEY and CDR2 SVGAGI. The CDR3 DNA sequence: TGTGCCAGCAGGCGGGTCCAGGGGCGGACGGATACGCAGTATTTT. The encoded protein is CASRRVQGRTDTQYF.

The chain employs TRBV5-1 and TRBJ2-7; 10 bases are a match to TRBD2. J lost 3 bases, V lost 3 bases, and 3 bases had no gene match. CDR1 is SGHRS and CDR2 is YFSETQ in the germline V gene. The CDR3 runs to 14 residues. The CDR3: CASSSSGGVYEQYF. CDR3 sequence (DNA): TGCGCCAGCAGCTCGAGCGGGGGGGTCTACGAGCAGTACTTC.

J is TRBJ1-6 and V is TRBV19; D is undetermined. This CDR3 contains 13 residues. Looked up from germline, CDR1 is LNHDA and CDR2 is SQIVND (reference sequence). V gave up 5 bases and J gave up 7 bases, with 9 bases separating them. CDR3 DNA sequence: TGTGCCAGTAGTCTCGGGCCCAATTCACCCCTCCACTTT. Protein product: CASSLGPNSPLHF.

This chain joins TRBV7-2 and TRBJ1-5; D not resolved. The CDR3 loop spans 15 amino acids. The V gene's germline CDR1 is SGHTA and CDR2 FQGNSA. V shed 3 bases and J shed 6 bases, with 15 bases lying between them. The CDR3 DNA sequence: TGTGCCAGCAGCTTCGAGTTTTCCCCCACTCAGCCCCAGCATTTT. It translates to CASSFEFSPTQPQHF.

The J gene is TRBJ2-1, the V gene TRBV7-2; D unresolved. The V gene's germline CDR1 is SGHTA and CDR2 FQGNSA. The CDR3 extends over 13 amino acids. V was cut by 1 base and J by 8 bases, with 9 bases left in between. The CDR3 protein is CASSLEVRDEQFF. CDR3 sequence (DNA): TGTGCCAGCAGCTTAGAGGTTAGGGATGAGCAGTTCTTC.

The genes are TRBV10-1 and TRBJ2-2; 9 positions match TRBD1. The junction had 6 bases not matched to a gene; V was cut back by 5 bases and J by 2 bases. This CDR3 has 16 residues. Germline CDR1 and CDR2: WNHNN and SYGVQD (reference sequence). CDR3 sequence: CASSSGQGPNTGELFF. The CDR3 DNA sequence: TGCGCCAGCAGTTCCGGACAGGGGCCAAACACCGGGGAGCTGTTTTTT.

This sequence joins TRBV4-2 and TRBJ2-7; no definite D call. The V and J ends lost 0 bases and 3 bases respectively, with 15 bases between them. Germline V lookup: CDR1 LGHNA, CDR2 YNFKEQ. This CDR3 has 16 residues. This CDR3 is CASSQEAGLTLYEQYF. As DNA, the CDR3 is TGTGCCAGCAGCCAAGAGGCAGGTCTCACTCTCTACGAGCAGTACTTC.

The V gene is TRBV30, the J gene TRBJ1-4; D is possibly TRBD1 (5 bases). V was cut by 4 bases and J by 7 bases, with 10 bases left in between. The CDR3 length is 12 residues. In germline, CDR1 is GTSNPN, CDR2 SVGIG (reference sequence). The CDR3 coding sequence is TGTGCCTGGACAAGTGGGGGTGAAAAACTGTTTTTT. As protein: CAWTSGGEKLFF.

The rearrangement uses TRBV2 and TRBJ2-1, with 9 bases identical to TRBD2. Trimming removed 8 bases from V and 8 bases from J; junction bases left unmatched: 7. This CDR3 spans 13 amino acids. Per the germline V gene, CDR1 is SNHLY and CDR2 is FYNNEI. The CDR3, as DNA: TGTGCCAGCCGGCTAGCGGGGACGGATGAGCAGTTCTTC. Its translation: CASRLAGTDEQFF. Variable domain in full (rest from reference TRBV2 and TRBJ2-1): EPEVTQTPSHQVTQMGQEVILRCVPISNHLYFYWYRQILGQKVEFLVSFYNNEISEKSEIFDDQFSVERPDGSNFTLKIRSTKLEDSAMYFCASRLAGTDEQFFGPGTRLTVL.

This chain uses TRBV6-5 with TRBJ2-6; unclear D gene. Germline CDR1 is MNHEY and CDR2 is SVGAGI. The CDR3 length is 16 residues. V shed 0 bases and J shed 0 bases, with 6 bases lying between them. The CDR3 DNA reads as TGTGCCAGCAGTTACTCCGGGCCCTCTGGGGCCAACGTCCTGACTTTC. Protein product: CASSYSGPSGANVLTF.